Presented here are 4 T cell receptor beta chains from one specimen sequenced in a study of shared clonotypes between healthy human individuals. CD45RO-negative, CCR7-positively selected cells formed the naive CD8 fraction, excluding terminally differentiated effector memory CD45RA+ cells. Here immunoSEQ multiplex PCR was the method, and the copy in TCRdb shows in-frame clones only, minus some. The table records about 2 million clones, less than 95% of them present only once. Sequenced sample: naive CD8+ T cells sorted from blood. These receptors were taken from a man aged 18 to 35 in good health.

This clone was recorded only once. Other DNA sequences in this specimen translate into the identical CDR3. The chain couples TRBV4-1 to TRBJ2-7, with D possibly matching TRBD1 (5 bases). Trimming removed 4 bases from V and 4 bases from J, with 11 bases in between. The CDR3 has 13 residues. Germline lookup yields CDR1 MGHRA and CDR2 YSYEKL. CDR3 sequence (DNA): TGCGCCAGCAGCCCCAAGGGGCCATACGAGCAGTACTTC. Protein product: CASSPKGPYEQYF.

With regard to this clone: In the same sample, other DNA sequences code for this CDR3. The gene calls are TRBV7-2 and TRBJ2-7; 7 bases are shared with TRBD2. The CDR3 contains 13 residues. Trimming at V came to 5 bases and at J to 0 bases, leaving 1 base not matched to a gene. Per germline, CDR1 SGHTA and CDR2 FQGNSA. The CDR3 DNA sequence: TGTGCCAGCAGCACTAGCGCCTCCTACGAGCAGTACTTC. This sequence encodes CASSTSASYEQYF.

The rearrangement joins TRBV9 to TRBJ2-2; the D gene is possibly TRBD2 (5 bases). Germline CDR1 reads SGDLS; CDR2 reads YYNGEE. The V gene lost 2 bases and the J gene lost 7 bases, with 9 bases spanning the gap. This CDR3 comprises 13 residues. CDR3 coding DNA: TGTGCCAGCAGCGTTGGAGGCATCGGGGAGCTGTTTTTT. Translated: CASSVGGIGELFF.

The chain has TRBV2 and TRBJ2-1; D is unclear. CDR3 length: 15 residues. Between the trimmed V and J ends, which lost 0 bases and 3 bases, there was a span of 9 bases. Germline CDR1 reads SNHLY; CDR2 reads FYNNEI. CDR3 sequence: CASSEAADGYNEQFF. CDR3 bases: TGTGCCAGCAGTGAAGCTGCCGACGGCTACAATGAGCAGTTCTTC.